Below are 20 T cell receptor beta chains sequenced from a single sample in a study of PD-1 blockade in classical Hodgkin lymphoma. Sequenced by immunoSEQ multiplex PCR; TCRdb stores in-frame clones only, minus some. The sample records 15,000 to 20,000 clones, about 82% being singletons. Each and every patient relapsed after autologous stem cell transplantation, and patients got differing brentuximab vedotin exposure. Starting with thawed PBMCs, CD4+ T cells were purified by magnetic negative selection. Sequencing used CD4+ T cells from blood, obtained at baseline. The receptor set was obtained from a human donor with classical Hodgkin lymphoma.

As DNA, the CDR3 is TGTGCCAGCAGCTATAGACTAGCGGGAGGGTACGATACGCAGTATTTT. Translation: CASSYRLAGGYDTQYF. This chain connects TRBV7-2 to TRBJ2-3; TRBD2 agrees at 14 bases. The J segment lost 6 bases and the V segment lost 4 bases, leaving 6 bases of the junction unmatched. Germline V gene sequence: CDR1 SGHTA, CDR2 FQGNSA. The CDR3 loop spans 16 amino acids.

The V and J genes are TRBV9 and TRBJ2-2; D is unresolved. Germline CDR1 reads SGDLS; CDR2 reads YYNGEE. V shed 0 bases and J shed 0 bases, with 6 bases lying between them. The CDR3 has 15 residues. The CDR3: CASSVGASNTGELFF. The DNA of the CDR3 is TGTGCCAGCAGCGTAGGGGCTTCGAACACCGGGGAGCTGTTTTTT.

The chain carries TRBV5-1 and TRBJ1-1; possibly TRBD1 for D (5 bases). Trimming stripped 0 bases from V and 1 base from J, with 7 bases between. This CDR3 contains 14 residues. Germline CDR1 is SGHRS and CDR2 is YFSETQ. Here the CDR3 DNA reads TGCGCCAGCAGCTTGGCCCAGGGGAACACTGAAGCTTTCTTT. Protein sequence: CASSLAQGNTEAFF.

The chain couples TRBV10-2 to TRBJ2-5; 9 bases are shared with TRBD2. The CDR3 runs 16 residues. The germline V gene encodes CDR1 WSHSY and CDR2 SAAADI. The J segment lost 2 bases and the V segment lost 4 bases, leaving 8 bases of the junction unmatched. The CDR3 is CASSVKRGVQQETQYF. The CDR3 DNA reads TGCGCCAGCAGTGTCAAGCGGGGGGTACAACAAGAGACCCAGTACTTC.

The rearrangement uses TRBV7-3 and TRBJ2-7; tentatively, D is TRBD1 (6 bases). CDR3 length equals 13 residues. Per germline, CDR1 SGHTA and CDR2 FQGTGA. Trimming took 0 bases from V and 3 from J, leaving 6 bases between them. The CDR3 DNA is TGTGCCAGCAGCTTAACAGGGGGCTACGAGCAGTACTTC. Protein sequence: CASSLTGGYEQYF.

The J gene is TRBJ2-1, the V gene TRBV19; 13 positions agree with TRBD2. Germline values: CDR1 LNHDA, CDR2 SQIVND (reference sequence). The ends lost 3 bases at V and 5 bases at J; junction bases unmatched: 1. CDR3 length: 15 amino acids. CDR3: CASSITSGGDNEQFF. The CDR3 DNA follows: TGTGCCAGTAGTATTACTAGCGGGGGGGACAATGAGCAGTTCTTC.

This chain connects TRBV19 to TRBJ1-5; no clear D gene. Germline-derived CDR1 and CDR2 are LNHDA and SQIVND (reference sequence). This CDR3 has 19 amino acids. V was shortened by 5 bases and J by 4 bases, with 27 bases between the two germline ends. This CDR3 reads CASSLRWGSYPPNNQPQHF. In nucleotides, the CDR3 is TGTGCCAGTAGTTTGAGGTGGGGATCTTACCCACCTAATAATCAGCCCCAGCATTTT.

The chain combines TRBV10-3 with TRBJ1-1, with D maybe TRBD1 (6 bases). CDR1 and CDR2 from the germline V gene are ENHRY and SYGVKD. V was shortened by 10 bases and J by 2 bases, with 14 bases between the two germline ends. This CDR3 comprises 13 residues. CDR3 sequence reads: CATRGPVNTEAFF. DNA for the CDR3: TGTGCCACCCGGGGGCCGGTCAACACTGAAGCTTTCTTT.

The V and J genes are TRBV6-1 and TRBJ2-5, with D unclear. The CDR3 sequence is 14 residues long. Germline V gives CDR1 MNHNS, CDR2 SASEGT. V was cut by 0 bases and J by 5 bases, with 10 bases left in between. This CDR3 reads CASSEAYVGETQYF. CDR3 nucleotide sequence: TGTGCCAGCAGTGAAGCATACGTCGGGGAGACCCAGTACTTC.

The rearrangement uses TRBV9 and TRBJ1-2; D is unresolved. The CDR3 consists of 12 residues. Germline V gene lookup returns CDR1 SGDLS and CDR2 YYNGEE. The V end lost 4 bases, the J end lost 7 bases, and 11 bases lay between the germline ends. CDR3 protein: CASSSGPFGYTF. As DNA, the CDR3 is TGTGCCAGCAGCTCAGGCCCATTTGGCTACACCTTC.

The gene calls are TRBV29-1 and TRBJ1-2, with a tentative D call TRBD1 (6 bases). Germline V gives CDR1 SQVTM, CDR2 ANQGSEA. V lost 7 bases, J lost 1 base, and 19 bases lay in between. This CDR3 spans 15 amino acids. The CDR3 here is CSGGGWGPFNYGYTF. The CDR3 DNA follows: TGCAGCGGAGGGGGTTGGGGGCCGTTTAACTATGGCTACACCTTC.

The CDR3 coding sequence is TGTGCCAGCAGTTACTCTCTGAACACTGAAGCTTTCTTT. It codes for CASSYSLNTEAFF. The chain recombines TRBV6-6 with TRBJ1-1, with D hard to call. The CDR3 consists of 13 residues. Trimming cost V 0 bases and J 0 bases, with 2 bases left between them. Per the germline V gene, CDR1 is MNHNY and CDR2 is SVGAGI (reference sequence).

The chain is built from TRBV7-3 and TRBJ2-3, with TRBD1 matching over 8 bases. The CDR3 consists of 13 residues. The V segment lost 5 bases and the J segment 3 bases; nucleotides outside the gene matches: 1. Germline V gene data show CDR1 as SGHTA and CDR2 as FQGTGA. The CDR3 protein is CASSRQGTDTQYF. Written as DNA, the CDR3 is TGTGCCAGCAGCCGACAGGGGACAGATACGCAGTATTTT.

This CDR3 reads CASSPDQPYEQYF. The CDR3 nucleotides read TGTGCCAGCAGCCCGGACCAACCCTACGAGCAGTACTTC. The chain has TRBV5-4 and TRBJ2-7, with no clear D. CDR3 length equals 13 residues. Germline V lookup: CDR1 SGHNT, CDR2 YYREEE (reference sequence). Trimming removed 4 bases at V and 2 bases at J, with 10 bases between.

V gene TRBV4-3 combines with J gene TRBJ2-3; D not resolved. This CDR3 is built from 14 residues. Trimming cost V 3 bases and J 1 base, with 8 bases left between them. Germline V CDR1 and CDR2: LGHNA, YSLEER. CDR3: CASSQAQGTDTQYF. CDR3 DNA: TGCGCCAGCAGCCAGGCCCAGGGCACAGATACGCAGTATTTT.

The V gene is TRBV5-1, the J gene TRBJ2-6; D may be TRBD1 (5 bases). From germline, CDR1 is SGHRS and CDR2 YFSETQ. The germline V and J ends were trimmed by 2 bases and 0 bases, with 9 bases remaining between them. The CDR3 consists of 16 residues. This CDR3 reads CASSFREISGANVLTF. The CDR3, as DNA: TGCGCCAGCAGCTTCAGGGAAATCTCTGGGGCCAACGTCCTGACTTTC.

The chain recombines TRBV5-1 with TRBJ2-5; TRBD2 matches 11 bases. V lost 2 bases and J lost 2; bases outside the gene matches: 14. This CDR3 is built from 19 residues. Looked up from germline, CDR1 is SGHRS and CDR2 is YFSETQ. For the CDR3, the DNA is TGCGCCAGCAGCTTCCGTCCTAGCGGGGGGTCCCAGTGGCAAGAGACCCAGTACTTC. This gives the protein CASSFRPSGGSQWQETQYF.

The chain joins TRBV2 to TRBJ2-7; no reliable D call. V was clipped by 2 bases and J by 0 bases, with 11 bases between them. The CDR3 consists of 15 residues. Germline lookup yields CDR1 SNHLY and CDR2 FYNNEI. The CDR3 sequence: CASSELGVNSYEQYF. Written as DNA, the CDR3 is TGTGCCAGCAGTGAACTCGGCGTAAACTCCTACGAGCAGTACTTC. The full variable domain, rest sourced from reference TRBV2 and TRBJ2-7, is EPEVTQTPSHQVTQMGQEVILRCVPISNHLYFYWYRQILGQKVEFLVSFYNNEISEKSEIFDDQFSVERPDGSNFTLKIRSTKLEDSAMYFCASSELGVNSYEQYFGPGTRLTVT.

V and J are TRBV9 and TRBJ2-7; D might be TRBD2 (6 bases). The germline V and J ends were trimmed by 2 bases and 1 base, with 22 bases remaining between them. The V gene's germline CDR1 is SGDLS and CDR2 YYNGEE. There are 18 residues in the CDR3. The CDR3: CASSVDTPGEDRSYEQYF. The CDR3 DNA follows: TGTGCCAGCAGCGTCGATACACCGGGGGAGGATCGGTCCTACGAGCAGTACTTC.

This clone was counted between two and nine times. The V call is TRBV18, the J call TRBJ1-3; D uncertain. V lost 3 bases, J lost 4 bases, and 10 bases lay in between. This CDR3 has 14 amino acids. Germline V gene data show CDR1 as KGHSH and CDR2 as LQKENI. DNA of the CDR3: TGTGCCAGCTCACCCCAAGGTTCGGGAAACACCATATATTTT. Its translation: CASSPQGSGNTIYF.